The T cell receptor (beta chain) under discussion was sequenced for a study of T cell repertoires in cytomegalovirus infection. The overall study: An indication of both CMV infection and matching HLA type came from public TCR beta signatures.

With regard to this clonotype: No antigen is known for it.

V dropped 0 bases and J dropped 3 bases, with 15 bases sitting between them. This CDR3 has 17 amino acids. The germline gives CDR1 LNHNV, CDR2 YYDKDF (reference sequence). Broader study findings: Cumulative public TCR beta family frequency identified CMV carriers with the relevant HLA. HLA-C-restricted CMV clonotypes gave the most frequent clonotype in two of eight donors.

TCRdb analysed the reads with MiXCR anew, one entry per CDR3 protein. Seen here are roughly 230,000 distinct CDR3 sequences, 15% to 20% observed once, and the top ten hold roughly half. The sample consisted of CD8+ T cells from PBMCs. The sequence was obtained from a human donor in good health (CMV status not recorded). Some clones in this sample may be carry-over from other donors' samples. The chain joins TRBV15 to TRBJ1-5; D possibly corresponds to TRBD1 (5 bases). The CDR3 spells CATSRERGLDYNQPQHF. Written as DNA, the CDR3 is TGTGCCACCAGCAGAGAGCGGGGACTTGACTACAATCAGCCCCAGCATTTT.